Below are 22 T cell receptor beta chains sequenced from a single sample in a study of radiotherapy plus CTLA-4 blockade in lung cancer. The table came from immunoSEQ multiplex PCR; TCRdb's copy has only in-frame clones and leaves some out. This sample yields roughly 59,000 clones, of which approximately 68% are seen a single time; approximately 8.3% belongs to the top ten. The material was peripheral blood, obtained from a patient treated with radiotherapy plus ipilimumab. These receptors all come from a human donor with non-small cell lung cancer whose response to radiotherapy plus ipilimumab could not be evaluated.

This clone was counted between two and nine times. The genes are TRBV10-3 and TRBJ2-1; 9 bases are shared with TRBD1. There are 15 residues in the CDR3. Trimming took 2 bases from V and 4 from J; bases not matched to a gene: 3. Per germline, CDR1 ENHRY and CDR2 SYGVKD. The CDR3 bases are TGTGCCATCAGTGAGGACAGGGGGTCTTACAATGAGCAGTTCTTC. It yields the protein CAISEDRGSYNEQFF.

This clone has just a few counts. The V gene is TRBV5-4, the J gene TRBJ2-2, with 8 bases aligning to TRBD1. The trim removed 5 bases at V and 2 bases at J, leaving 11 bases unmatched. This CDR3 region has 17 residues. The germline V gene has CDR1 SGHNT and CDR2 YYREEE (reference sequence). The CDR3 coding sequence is TGTGCCAGCAGTCTTTGGGCGGGACAGGAAAACACCGGGGAGCTGTTTTTT. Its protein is CASSLWAGQENTGELFF.

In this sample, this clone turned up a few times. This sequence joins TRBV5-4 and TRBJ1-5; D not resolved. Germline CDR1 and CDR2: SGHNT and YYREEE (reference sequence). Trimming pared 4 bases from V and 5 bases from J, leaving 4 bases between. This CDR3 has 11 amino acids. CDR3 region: CASSLDQPQHF. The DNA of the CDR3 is TGTGCCAGCAGCCTTGATCAGCCCCAGCATTTT.

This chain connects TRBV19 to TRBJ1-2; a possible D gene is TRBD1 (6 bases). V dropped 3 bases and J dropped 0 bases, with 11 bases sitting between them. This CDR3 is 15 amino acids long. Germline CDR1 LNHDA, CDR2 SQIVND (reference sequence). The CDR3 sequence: CASSIRDTTNYGYTF. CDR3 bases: TGTGCCAGTAGTATCAGGGACACAACTAACTATGGCTACACCTTC.

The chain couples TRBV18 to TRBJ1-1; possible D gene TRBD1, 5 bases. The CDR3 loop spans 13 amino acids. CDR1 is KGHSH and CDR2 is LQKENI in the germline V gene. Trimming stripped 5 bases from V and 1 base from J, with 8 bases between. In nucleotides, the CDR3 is TGTGCCAGCTCAGGGGCGAGGAACACTGAAGCTTTCTTT. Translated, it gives CASSGARNTEAFF.

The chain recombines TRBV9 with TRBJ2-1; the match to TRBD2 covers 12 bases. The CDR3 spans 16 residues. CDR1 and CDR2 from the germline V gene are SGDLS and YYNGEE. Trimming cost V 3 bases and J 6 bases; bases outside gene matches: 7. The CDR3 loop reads CASSATSGSEGNEQFF. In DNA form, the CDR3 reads TGTGCCAGCAGCGCGACTAGCGGGAGTGAAGGCAATGAGCAGTTCTTC.

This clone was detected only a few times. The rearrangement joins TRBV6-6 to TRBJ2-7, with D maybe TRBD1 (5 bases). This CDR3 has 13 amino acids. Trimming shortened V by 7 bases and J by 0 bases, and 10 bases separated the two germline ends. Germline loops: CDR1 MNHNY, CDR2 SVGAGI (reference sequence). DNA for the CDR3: TGTGCCAGCACCTCGACAGTCTCCTACGAGCAGTACTTC. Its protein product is CASTSTVSYEQYF.

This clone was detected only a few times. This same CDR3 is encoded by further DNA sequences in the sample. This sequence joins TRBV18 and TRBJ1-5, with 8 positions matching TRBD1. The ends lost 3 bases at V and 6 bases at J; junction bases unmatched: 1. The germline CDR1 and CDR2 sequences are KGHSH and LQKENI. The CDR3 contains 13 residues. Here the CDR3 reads CASSPGQGQPQHF. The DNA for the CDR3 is TGTGCCAGCTCACCTGGACAGGGTCAGCCCCAGCATTTT.

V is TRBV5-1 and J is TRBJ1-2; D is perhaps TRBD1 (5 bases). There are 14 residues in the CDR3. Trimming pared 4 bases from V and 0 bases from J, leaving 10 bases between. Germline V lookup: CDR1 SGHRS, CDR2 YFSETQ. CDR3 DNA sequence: TGCGCCAGCAGCGCCGTGACAGCTAACTATGGCTACACCTTC. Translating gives CASSAVTANYGYTF.

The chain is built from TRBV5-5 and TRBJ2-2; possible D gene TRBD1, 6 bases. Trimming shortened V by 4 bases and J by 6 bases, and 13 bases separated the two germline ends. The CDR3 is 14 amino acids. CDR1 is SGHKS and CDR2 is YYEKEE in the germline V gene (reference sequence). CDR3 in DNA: TGTGCCAGCAGCGATCAGCAGGGGCCCGGGGAGCTGTTTTTT. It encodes CASSDQQGPGELFF.

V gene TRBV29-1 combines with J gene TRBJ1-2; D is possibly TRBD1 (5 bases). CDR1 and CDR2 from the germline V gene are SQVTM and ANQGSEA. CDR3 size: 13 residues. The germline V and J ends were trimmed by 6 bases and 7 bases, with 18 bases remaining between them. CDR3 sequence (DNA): TGCAGCGTCACGCAGGACACCTATTCTGGCTACACCTTC. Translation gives CSVTQDTYSGYTF.

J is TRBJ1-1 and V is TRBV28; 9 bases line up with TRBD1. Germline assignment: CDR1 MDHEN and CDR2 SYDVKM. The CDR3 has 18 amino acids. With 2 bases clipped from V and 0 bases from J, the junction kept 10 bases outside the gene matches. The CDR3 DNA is TGTGCCAGCAGTTTACCACCGGGGACAGGGTCTATGAACACTGAAGCTTTCTTT. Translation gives CASSLPPGTGSMNTEAFF.

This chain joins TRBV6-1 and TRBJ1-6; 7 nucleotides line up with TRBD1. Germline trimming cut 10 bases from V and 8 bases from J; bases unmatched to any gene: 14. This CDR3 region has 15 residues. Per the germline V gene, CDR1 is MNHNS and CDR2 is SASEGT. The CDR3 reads CAKSIPTGRYSPLHF. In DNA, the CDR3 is TGTGCCAAGTCGATCCCGACAGGGCGTTATTCACCCCTCCACTTT.

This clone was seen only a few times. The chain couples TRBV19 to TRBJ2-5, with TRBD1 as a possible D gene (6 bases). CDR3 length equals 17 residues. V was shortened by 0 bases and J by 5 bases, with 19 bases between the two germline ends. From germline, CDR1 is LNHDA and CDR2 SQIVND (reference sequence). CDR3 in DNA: TGTGCCAGTAGTATAGACCCCTTCACAGGGTTGAAGGAGACCCAGTACTTC. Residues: CASSIDPFTGLKETQYF.

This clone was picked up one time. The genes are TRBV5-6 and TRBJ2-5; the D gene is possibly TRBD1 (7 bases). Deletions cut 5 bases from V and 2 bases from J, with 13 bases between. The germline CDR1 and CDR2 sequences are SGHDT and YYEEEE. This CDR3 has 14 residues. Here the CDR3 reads CASRGGTAQETQYF. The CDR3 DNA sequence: TGTGCCAGCAGGGGCGGGACAGCTCAAGAGACCCAGTACTTC.

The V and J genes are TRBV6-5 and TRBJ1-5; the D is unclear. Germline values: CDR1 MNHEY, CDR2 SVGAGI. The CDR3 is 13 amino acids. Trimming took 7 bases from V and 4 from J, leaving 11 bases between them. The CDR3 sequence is CASTRSLNQPQHF. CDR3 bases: TGTGCCAGCACGCGGTCTCTAAATCAGCCCCAGCATTTT.

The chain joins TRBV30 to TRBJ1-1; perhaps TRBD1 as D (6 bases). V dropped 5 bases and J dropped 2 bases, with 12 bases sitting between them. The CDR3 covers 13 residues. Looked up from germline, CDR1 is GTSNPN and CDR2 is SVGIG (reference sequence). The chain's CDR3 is CAWDRKGNTEAFF. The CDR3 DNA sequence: TGTGCCTGGGACAGGAAGGGTAACACTGAAGCTTTCTTT. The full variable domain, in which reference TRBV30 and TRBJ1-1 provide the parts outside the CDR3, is SQTIHQWPATLVQPVGSPLSLECTVEGTSNPNLYWYRQAAGRGLQLLFYSVGIGQISSEVPQNLSASRPQDRQFILSSKKLLLSDSGFYLCAWDRKGNTEAFFGQGTRLTVV.

The CDR3, as DNA: TGTGCCAGCAGCGCACTACAGGGAGTGGGGACTGAAGCTTTCTTT. It encodes CASSALQGVGTEAFF. The V gene is TRBV21-1, the J gene TRBJ1-1; no check of the table's D call, TRBD1, against the DNA was made. TRBV21-1 is deemed a pseudogene. This CDR3 comprises 15 residues.

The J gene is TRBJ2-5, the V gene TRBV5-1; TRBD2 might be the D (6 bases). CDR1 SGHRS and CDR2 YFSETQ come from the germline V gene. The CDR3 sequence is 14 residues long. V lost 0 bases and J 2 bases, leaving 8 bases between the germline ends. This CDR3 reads CASSLVGGQETQYF. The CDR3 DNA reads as TGCGCCAGCAGCTTGGTGGGGGGACAAGAGACCCAGTACTTC.

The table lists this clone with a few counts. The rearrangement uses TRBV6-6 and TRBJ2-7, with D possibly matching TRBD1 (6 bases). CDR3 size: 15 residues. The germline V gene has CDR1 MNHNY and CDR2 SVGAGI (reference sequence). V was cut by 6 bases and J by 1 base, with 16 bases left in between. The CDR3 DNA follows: TGTGCCAGCAGCCTAAACACCGGGACATCCTACGAGCAGTACTTC. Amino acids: CASSLNTGTSYEQYF.

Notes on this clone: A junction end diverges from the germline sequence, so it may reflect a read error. CDR3 amino acids: CASSISGRDTRELFF. The CDR3 region has the DNA TGTGCCAGTAGTATTAGCGGGAGAGACACCAGGGAGCTGTTTTTT. The chain carries TRBV19 and TRBJ2-2, with 9 bases matching TRBD2. This CDR3 contains 15 residues. CDR1 and CDR2 (germline): LNHDA, SQIVND (reference sequence). Filled out from reference TRBV19 and TRBJ2-2, the complete variable domain reads DGGITQSPKYLFRKEGQNVTLSCEQNLNHDAMYWYRQDPGQGLRLIYYSQIVNDFQKGDIAEGYSVSREKKESFPLTVTSAQKNPTAFYLCASSISGRDTRELFFGEGSRLTVL.

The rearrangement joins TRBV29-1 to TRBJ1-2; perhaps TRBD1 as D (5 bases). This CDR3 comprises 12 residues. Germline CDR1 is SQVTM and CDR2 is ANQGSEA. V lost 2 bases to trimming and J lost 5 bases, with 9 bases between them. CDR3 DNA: TGCAGCGTTGAAAACCAGGGTTATGGCTACACCTTC. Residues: CSVENQGYGYTF.